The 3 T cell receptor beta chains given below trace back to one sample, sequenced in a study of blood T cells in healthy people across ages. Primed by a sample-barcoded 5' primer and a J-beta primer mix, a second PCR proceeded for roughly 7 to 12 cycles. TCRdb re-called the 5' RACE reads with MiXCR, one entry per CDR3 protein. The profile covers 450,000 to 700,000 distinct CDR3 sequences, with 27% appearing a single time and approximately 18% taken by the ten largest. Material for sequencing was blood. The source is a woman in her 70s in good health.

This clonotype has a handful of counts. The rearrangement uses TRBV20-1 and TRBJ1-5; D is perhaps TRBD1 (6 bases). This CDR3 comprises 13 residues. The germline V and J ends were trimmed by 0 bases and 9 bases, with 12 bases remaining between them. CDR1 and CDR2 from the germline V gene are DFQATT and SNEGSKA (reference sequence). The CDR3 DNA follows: TGCAGTGCTAGAGATTTAGGAGGGGGGCCCCAGCATTTT. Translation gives CSARDLGGGPQHF.

The DNA for the CDR3 is TGTGCCAGCAGCTCACAGGGGATCAATGAAAAACTGTTTTTT. Protein product: CASSSQGINEKLFF. The chain combines TRBV5-6 with TRBJ1-4; 7 bases are a match to TRBD1. The trim removed 3 bases at V and 5 bases at J, leaving 4 bases unmatched. The CDR3 loop spans 14 amino acids. Per germline, CDR1 SGHDT and CDR2 YYEEEE.

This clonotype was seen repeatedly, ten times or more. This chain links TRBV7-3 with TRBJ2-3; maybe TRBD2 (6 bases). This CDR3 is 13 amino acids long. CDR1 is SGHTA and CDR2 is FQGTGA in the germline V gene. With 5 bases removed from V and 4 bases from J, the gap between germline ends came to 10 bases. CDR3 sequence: CASSRRASDTQYF. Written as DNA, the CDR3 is TGTGCCAGCAGCCGGAGGGCTTCAGATACGCAGTATTTT.